This T cell receptor beta chain stems from a study of T and B cells in COVID-19 patients. In the study overall: The recovered cohort's median age was around 30 years, versus about 63 years in active infection. Critical illness requiring mechanical ventilation or extracorporeal membrane oxygenation affected three fifths of the roughly 20 active-infection patients. General study findings and limits: Sorted SARS-CoV-2-responsive or tetramer+ T cells and CD4+, regulatory and CD8+ subsets were not yet sequenced.

Multiplex PCR with BIOMED2 TRB-A/B primer pools amplified TRB rearrangements. Using its own MiXCR run on the multiplex PCR reads, TCRdb lists one record per CDR3 protein. The table records over 1,500 distinct CDR3 sequences, about 29% of them present only once. Comments on this clonotype: Its target is unknown.

From blood, roughly 240-550 ng of genomic DNA served as TRB template. Per germline, CDR1 MNHEY and CDR2 SMNVEV (reference sequence). The germline V and J ends were trimmed by 4 bases and 4 bases, with 23 bases remaining between them. The CDR3 sequence is 17 residues long. What was sequenced was blood. The origin of this receptor is a human donor with active COVID-19. The chain uses TRBV27 and TRBJ2-7; possible D gene TRBD2, 5 bases. The CDR3, as DNA: TGTGCCAGCAGTTGGAGTATGGGGAGTAACCCTCTTTACGAGCAGTACTTC. It is translated as CASSWSMGSNPLYEQYF.